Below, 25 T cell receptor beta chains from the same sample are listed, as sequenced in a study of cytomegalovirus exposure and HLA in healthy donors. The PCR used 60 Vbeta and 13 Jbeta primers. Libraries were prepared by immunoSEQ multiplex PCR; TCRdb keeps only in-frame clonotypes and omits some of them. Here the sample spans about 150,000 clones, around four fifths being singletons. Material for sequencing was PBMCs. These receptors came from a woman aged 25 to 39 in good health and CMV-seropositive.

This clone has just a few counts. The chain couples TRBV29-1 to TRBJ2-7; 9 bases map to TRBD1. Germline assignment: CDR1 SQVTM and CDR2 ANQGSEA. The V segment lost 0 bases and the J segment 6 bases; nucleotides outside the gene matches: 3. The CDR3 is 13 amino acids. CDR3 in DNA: TGCAGCGTTGAAGAGACAGGGGGTGGCGAGCAGTACTTC. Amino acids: CSVEETGGGEQYF.

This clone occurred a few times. CDR3 amino acids: CASSVGQGNYGYTF. The CDR3 coding sequence is TGTGCCAGCAGCGTGGGACAGGGCAACTATGGCTACACCTTC. The V gene is TRBV11-3, the J gene TRBJ1-2; 9 nucleotides match TRBD1. CDR1 and CDR2 from the germline V gene are SGHNT and YENEEA. This CDR3 is 14 amino acids long. V dropped 5 bases and J dropped 2; count of bases not matched to a gene: 3.

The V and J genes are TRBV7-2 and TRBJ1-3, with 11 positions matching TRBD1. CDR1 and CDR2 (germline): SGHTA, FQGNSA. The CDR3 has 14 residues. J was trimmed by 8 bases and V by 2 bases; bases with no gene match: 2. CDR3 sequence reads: CASSLPGQGDTIYF. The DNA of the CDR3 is TGTGCCAGCAGCTTACCGGGACAGGGGGACACCATATATTTT.

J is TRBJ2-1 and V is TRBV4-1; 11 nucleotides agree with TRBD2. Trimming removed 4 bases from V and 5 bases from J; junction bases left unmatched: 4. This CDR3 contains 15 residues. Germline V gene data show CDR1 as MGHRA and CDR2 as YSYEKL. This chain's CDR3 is CASSPTLAGDNEQFF. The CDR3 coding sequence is TGCGCCAGCAGCCCGACACTAGCGGGAGACAATGAGCAGTTCTTC.

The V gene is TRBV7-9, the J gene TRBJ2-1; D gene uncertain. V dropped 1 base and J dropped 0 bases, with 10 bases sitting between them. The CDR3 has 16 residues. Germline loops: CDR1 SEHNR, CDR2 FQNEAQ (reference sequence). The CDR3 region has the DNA TGTGCCAGCAGCTTAGGGCCCTTAAGCTCCTACAATGAGCAGTTCTTC. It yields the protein CASSLGPLSSYNEQFF.

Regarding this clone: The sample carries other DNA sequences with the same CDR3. CDR3 amino acids: CASSYPGNTEAFF. CDR3 sequence (DNA): TGTGCCAGCAGTTATCCAGGGAACACTGAAGCTTTCTTT. The chain couples TRBV6-5 to TRBJ1-1, with D hard to call. This CDR3 is built from 13 residues. Between the trimmed V and J ends, which lost 3 bases and 1 base, there was a span of 6 bases. The germline gives CDR1 MNHEY, CDR2 SVGAGI.

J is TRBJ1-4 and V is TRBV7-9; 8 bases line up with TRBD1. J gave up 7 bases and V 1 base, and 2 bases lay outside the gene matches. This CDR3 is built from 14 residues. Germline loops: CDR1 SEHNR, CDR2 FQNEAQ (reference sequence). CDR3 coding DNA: TGTGCCAGCAGCTTAGACAGGGGGAGTGAAAAACTGTTTTTT. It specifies CASSLDRGSEKLFF. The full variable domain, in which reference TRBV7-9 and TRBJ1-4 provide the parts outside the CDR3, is DTGVSQNPRHKITKRGQNVTFRCDPISEHNRLYWYRQTLGQGPEFLTYFQNEAQLEKSRLLSDRFSAERPKGSFSTLEIQRTEQGDSAMYLCASSLDRGSEKLFFGSGTQLSVL.

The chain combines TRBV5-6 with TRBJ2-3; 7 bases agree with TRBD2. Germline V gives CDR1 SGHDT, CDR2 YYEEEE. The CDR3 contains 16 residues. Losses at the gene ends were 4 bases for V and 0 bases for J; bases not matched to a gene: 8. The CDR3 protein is CASSGIAGSSTDTQYF. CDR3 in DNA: TGTGCCAGCAGCGGAATAGCGGGCTCTAGCACAGATACGCAGTATTTT.

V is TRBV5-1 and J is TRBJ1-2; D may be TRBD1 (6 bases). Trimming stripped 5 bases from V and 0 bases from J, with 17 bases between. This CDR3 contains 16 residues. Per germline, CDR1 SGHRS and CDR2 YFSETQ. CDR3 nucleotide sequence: TGCGCCAGCAGGACCACCGGGACAAGTACTAACTATGGCTACACCTTC. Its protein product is CASRTTGTSTNYGYTF. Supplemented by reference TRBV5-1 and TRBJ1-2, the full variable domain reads KAGVTQTPRYLIKTRGQQVTLSCSPISGHRSVSWYQQTPGQGLQFLFEYFSETQRNKGNFPGRFSGRQFSNSRSEMNVSTLELGDSALYLCASRTTGTSTNYGYTFGSGTRLTVV.

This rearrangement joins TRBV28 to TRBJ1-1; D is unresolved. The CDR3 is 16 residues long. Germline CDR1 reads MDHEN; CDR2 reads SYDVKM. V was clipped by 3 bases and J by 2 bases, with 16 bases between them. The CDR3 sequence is CASSFEFGGANTEAFF. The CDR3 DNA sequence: TGTGCCAGCAGTTTTGAATTCGGAGGTGCAAACACTGAAGCTTTCTTT. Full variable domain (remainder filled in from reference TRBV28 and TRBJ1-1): DVKVTQSSRYLVKRTGEKVFLECVQDMDHENMFWYRQDPGLGLRLIYFSYDVKMKEKGDIPEGYSVSREKKERFSLILESASTNQTSMYLCASSFEFGGANTEAFFGQGTRLTVV.

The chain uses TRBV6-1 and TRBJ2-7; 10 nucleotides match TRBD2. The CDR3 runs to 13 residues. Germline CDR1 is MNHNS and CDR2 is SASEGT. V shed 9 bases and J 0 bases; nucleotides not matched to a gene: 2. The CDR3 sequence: CASRTSGSYEQYF. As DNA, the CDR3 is TGTGCCAGTAGGACTAGCGGCTCCTACGAGCAGTACTTC.

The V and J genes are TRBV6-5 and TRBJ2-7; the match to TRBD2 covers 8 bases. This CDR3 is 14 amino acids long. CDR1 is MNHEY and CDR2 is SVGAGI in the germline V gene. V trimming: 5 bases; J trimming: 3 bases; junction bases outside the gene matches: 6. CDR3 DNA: TGTGCCAGCAGTCGAGGGACTAGAAACTACGAGCAGTACTTC. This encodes CASSRGTRNYEQYF.

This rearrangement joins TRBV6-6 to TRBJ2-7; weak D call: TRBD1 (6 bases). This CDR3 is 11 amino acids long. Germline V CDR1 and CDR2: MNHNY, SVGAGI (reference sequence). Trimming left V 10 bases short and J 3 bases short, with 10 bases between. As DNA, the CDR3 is TGTGCCATTGAGGACAGCTACGAGCAGTACTTC. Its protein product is CAIEDSYEQYF.

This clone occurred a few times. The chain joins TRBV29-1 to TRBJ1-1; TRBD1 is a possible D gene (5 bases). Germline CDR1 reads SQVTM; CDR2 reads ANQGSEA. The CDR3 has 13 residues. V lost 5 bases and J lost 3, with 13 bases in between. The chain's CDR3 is CSVSKGADTEAFF. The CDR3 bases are TGCAGCGTTTCAAAAGGGGCGGACACTGAAGCTTTCTTT.

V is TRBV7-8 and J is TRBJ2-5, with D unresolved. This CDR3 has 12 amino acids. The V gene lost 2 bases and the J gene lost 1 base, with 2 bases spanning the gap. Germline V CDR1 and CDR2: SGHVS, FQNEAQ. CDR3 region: CASSLLQETQYF. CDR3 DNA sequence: TGTGCCAGCAGCTTACTCCAAGAGACCCAGTACTTC. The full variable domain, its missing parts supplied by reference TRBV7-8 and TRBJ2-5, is GAGVSQSPRYKVAKRGQDVALRCDPISGHVSLFWYQQALGQGPEFLTYFQNEAQLDKSGLPSDRFFAERPEGSVSTLKIQRTQQEDSAVYLCASSLLQETQYFGPGTRLLVL.

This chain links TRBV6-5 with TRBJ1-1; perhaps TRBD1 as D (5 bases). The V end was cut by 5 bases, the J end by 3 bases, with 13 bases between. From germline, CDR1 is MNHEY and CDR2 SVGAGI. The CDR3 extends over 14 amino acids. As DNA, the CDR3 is TGTGCCAGCAGTGGGACTTCGGGGGACACTGAAGCTTTCTTT. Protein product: CASSGTSGDTEAFF.

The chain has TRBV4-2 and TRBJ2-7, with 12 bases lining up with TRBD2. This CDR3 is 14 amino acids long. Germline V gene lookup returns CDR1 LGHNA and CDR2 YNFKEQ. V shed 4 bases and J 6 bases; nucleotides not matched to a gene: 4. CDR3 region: CASSPSGRGSEQYF. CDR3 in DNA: TGTGCCAGCAGCCCTAGCGGGAGGGGTAGCGAGCAGTACTTC.

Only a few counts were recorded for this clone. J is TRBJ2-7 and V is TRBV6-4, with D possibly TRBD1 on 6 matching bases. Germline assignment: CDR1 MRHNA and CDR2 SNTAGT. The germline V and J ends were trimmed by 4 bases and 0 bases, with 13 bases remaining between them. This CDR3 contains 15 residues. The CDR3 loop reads CASSVSTGPSYEQYF. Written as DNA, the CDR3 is TGTGCCAGCAGTGTCTCGACAGGACCCTCCTACGAGCAGTACTTC.

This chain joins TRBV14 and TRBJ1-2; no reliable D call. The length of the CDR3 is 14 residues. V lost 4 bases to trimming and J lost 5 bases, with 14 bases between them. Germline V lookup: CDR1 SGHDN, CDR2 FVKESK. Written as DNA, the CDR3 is TGTGCCAGCAGCCCGGACTGGACTTTTTATGGCTACACCTTC. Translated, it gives CASSPDWTFYGYTF.

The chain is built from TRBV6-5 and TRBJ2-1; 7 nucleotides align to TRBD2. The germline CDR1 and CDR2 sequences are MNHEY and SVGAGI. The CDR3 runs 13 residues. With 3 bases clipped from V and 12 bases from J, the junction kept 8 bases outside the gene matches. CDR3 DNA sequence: TGTGCCAGCAGTTATGGACCAGCGGGATCGCAGTTCTTC. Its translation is CASSYGPAGSQFF.

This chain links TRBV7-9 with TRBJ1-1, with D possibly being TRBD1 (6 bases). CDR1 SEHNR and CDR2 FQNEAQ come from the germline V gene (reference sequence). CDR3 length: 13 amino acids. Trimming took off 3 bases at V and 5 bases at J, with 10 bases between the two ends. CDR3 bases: TGTGCCAGCAGCTTCGCAGGGGTTACTGAAGCTTTCTTT. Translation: CASSFAGVTEAFF.

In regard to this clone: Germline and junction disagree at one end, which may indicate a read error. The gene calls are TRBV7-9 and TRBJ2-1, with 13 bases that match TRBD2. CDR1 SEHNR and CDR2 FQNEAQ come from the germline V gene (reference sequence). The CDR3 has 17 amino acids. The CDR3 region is CSSSSKLAGGGNNEQFF. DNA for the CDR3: TGTTCCAGCAGCTCGAAACTAGCGGGAGGGGGGAACAATGAGCAGTTCTTC. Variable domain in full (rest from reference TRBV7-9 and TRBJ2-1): DTGVSQNPRHKITKRGQNVTFRCDPISEHNRLYWYRQTLGQGPEFLTYFQNEAQLEKSRLLSDRFSAERPKGSFSTLEIQRTEQGDSAMYLCSSSSKLAGGGNNEQFFGPGTRLTVL.

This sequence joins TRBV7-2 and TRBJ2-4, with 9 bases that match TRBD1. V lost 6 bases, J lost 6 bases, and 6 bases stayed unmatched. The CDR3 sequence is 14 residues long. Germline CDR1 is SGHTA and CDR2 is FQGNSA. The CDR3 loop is CASSRDRAGNIQYF. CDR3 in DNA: TGTGCCAGCAGTAGGGACAGGGCGGGAAACATTCAGTACTTC.

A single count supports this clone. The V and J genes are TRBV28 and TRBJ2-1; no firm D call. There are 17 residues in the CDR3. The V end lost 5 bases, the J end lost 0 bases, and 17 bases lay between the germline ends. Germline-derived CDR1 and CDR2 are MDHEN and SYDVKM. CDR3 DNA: TGTGCCAGCAGTCCCCGCACTACCCTCAGCTCCTACAATGAGCAGTTCTTC. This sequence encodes CASSPRTTLSSYNEQFF.

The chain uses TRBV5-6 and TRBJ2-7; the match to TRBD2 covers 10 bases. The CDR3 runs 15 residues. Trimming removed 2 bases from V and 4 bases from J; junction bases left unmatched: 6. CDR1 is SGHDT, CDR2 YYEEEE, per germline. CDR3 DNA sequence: TGTGCCAGCAGCTTAGCGGGAGGGCCTGGATACGAGCAGTACTTC. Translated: CASSLAGGPGYEQYF. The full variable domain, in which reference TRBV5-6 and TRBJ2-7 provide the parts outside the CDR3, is DAGVTQSPTHLIKTRGQQVTLRCSPKSGHDTVSWYQQALGQGPQFIFQYYEEEERQRGNFPDRFSGHQFPNYSSELNVNALLLGDSALYLCASSLAGGPGYEQYFGPGTRLTVT.